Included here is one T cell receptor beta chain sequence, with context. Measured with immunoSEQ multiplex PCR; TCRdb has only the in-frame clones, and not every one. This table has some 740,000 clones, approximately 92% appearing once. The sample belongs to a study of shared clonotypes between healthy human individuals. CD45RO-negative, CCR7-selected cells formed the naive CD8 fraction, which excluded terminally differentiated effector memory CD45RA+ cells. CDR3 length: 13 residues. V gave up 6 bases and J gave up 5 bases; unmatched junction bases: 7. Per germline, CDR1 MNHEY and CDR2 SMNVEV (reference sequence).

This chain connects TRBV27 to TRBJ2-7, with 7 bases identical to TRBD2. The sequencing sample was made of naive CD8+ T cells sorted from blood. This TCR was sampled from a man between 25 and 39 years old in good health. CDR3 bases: TGTGCCAGCAGAGCGGGAAAGGCCCACGAGCAGTACTTC. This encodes CASRAGKAHEQYF.